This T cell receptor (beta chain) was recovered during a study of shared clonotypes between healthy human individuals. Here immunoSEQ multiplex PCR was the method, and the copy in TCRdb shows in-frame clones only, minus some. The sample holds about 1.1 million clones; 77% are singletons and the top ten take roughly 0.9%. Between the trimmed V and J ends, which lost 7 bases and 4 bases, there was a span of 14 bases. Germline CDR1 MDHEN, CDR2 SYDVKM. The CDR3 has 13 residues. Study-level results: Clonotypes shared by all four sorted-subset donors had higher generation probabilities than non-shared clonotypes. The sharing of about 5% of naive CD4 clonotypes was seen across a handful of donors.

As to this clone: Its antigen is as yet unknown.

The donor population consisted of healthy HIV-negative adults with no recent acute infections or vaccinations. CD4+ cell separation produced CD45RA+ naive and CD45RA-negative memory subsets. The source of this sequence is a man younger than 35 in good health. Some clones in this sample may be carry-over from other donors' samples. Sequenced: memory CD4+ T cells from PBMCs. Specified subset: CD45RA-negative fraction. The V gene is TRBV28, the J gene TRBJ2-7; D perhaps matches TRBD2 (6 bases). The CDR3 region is CASTYDGSYEQYF. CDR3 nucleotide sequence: TGTGCCAGCACCTATGACGGGAGTTACGAGCAGTACTTC.